The clone carrying this TCR beta chain was found many times. The authors took PBMCs from 7.5 to 10 ml fresh peripheral blood. This sample was taken from a study of T cells in Graves' hyperthyroidism and ophthalmopathy. Amplified TCR beta CDR3 regions derived from RNA transcripts. HTBI primers were the set used in a first-round RT-PCR of the TCR CDR3. MiXCR was run by TCRdb on the multiplex PCR reads, yielding one entry per CDR3 protein. The table lists hundreds of thousands of distinct CDR3 sequences, roughly 14% of them singletons. The CDR3 runs to 17 residues. V shed 8 bases, J shed 5 bases, and the junction held 18 bases outside the gene matches. The germline V gene has CDR1 SEHNR and CDR2 FQNEAQ (reference sequence).

The J gene is TRBJ2-1, the V gene TRBV7-9; 7 bases agree with TRBD2. This receptor was obtained from a woman aged 50 to 60 with Graves' ophthalmopathy. Material for sequencing was blood. CDR3 nucleotide sequence: TGTGCCAGCGCGACTACACTAGCGCAAGGGATTAACAATGAGCAGTTCTTC. This translates into CASATTLAQGINNEQFF.